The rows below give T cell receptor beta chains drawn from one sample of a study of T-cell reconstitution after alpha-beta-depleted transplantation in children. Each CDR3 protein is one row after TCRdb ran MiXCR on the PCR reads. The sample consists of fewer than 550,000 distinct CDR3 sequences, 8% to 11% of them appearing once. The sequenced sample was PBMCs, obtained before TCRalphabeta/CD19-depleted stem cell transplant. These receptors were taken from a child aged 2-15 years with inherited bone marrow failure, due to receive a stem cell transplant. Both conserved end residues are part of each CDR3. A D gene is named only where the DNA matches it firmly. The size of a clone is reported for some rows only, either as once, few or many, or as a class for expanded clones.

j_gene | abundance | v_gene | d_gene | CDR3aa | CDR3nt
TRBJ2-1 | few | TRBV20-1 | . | CSANPSMGYNEQFF | TGCAGTGCTAACCCTAGCATGGGCTACAATGAGCAGTTCTTC
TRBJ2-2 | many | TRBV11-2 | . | CASRQLGANTGELFF | TGTGCCAGCAGGCAACTAGGGGCGAACACCGGGGAGCTGTTTTTT
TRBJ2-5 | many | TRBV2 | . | CASSEFGGKETQYF | TGTGCCAGCAGTGAGTTCGGGGGAAAAGAGACCCAGTACTTC
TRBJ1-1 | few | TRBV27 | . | CASSPDGQVNTEAFF | TGTGCCAGCAGTCCGGACGGACAAGTGAACACTGAAGCTTTCTTT
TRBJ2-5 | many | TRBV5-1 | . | CASSSSPQETQYF | TGCGCCAGCAGCTCGAGTCCCCAAGAGACCCAGTACTTC
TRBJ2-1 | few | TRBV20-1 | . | CSARGLYNEQFF | TGCAGTGCTAGAGGGCTCTACAATGAGCAGTTCTTC
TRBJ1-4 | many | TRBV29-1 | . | CSVQGVSEKLFF | TGCAGCGTTCAGGGAGTCTCTGAAAAACTGTTTTTT
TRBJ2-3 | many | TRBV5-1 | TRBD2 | CASSLFPSGSADTQYF | TGCGCCAGCAGCTTGTTTCCTAGCGGGAGTGCAGATACGCAGTATTTT
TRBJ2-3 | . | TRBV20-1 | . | CSARLQYTDTQYF | TGCAGTGCTAGACTCCAGTACACAGATACGCAGTATTTT
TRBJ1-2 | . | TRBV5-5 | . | CASSLGLPPRGYTF | TGTGCCAGCAGCTTGGGGCTCCCCCCCAGGGGCTACACCTTC
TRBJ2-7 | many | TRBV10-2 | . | CATLPPGLNEQYF | TGCGCCACCCTTCCACCGGGACTGAACGAGCAGTACTTC
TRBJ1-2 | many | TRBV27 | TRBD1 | CASSLLATGRDGYTF | TGTGCCAGCAGTTTACTGGCGACAGGGAGGGATGGCTACACCTTC
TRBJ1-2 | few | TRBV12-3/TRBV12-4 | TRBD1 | CASSLTDREPSNYGYTF | TGTGCCAGCAGTTTAACCGACAGGGAGCCCTCTAACTATGGCTACACCTTC
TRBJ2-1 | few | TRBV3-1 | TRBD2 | CASSQTSGRNEQFF | TGTGCCAGCAGTCAGACTAGCGGGAGAAATGAGCAGTTCTTC
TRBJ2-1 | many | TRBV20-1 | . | CSARHREAWQFF | TGCAGTGCTAGGCATAGGGAGGCATGGCAGTTCTTC
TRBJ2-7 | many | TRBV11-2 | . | CASSAGPESSYEQYF | TGTGCCAGCAGCGCAGGTCCAGAAAGCTCCTACGAGCAGTACTTC
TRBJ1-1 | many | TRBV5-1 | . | CASSLAGVAAFF | TGCGCCAGCAGCTTGGCCGGGGTGGCCGCTTTCTTT
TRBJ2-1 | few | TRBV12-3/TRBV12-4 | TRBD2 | CASSLGLVASGPSYNEQFF | TGTGCCAGCAGTTTAGGCTTGGTGGCTAGCGGTCCCTCCTACAATGAGCAGTTCTTC
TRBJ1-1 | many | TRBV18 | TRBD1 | CASSPRPGQLEAFF | TGTGCCAGCTCACCTCGCCCGGGACAGTTAGAAGCTTTCTTT
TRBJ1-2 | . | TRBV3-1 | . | CASSPGGAGPYYGYTF | TGTGCCAGCAGCCCCGGAGGAGCGGGACCCTACTATGGCTACACCTTC
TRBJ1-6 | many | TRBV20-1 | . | CSARDPGQGSPLHF | TGCAGTGCTAGAGACCCGGGACAAGGGTCACCCCTCCACTTT
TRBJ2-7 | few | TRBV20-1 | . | CSAREGTEGRGFYEQYF | TGCAGTGCTAGAGAGGGGACTGAGGGCAGGGGGTTCTACGAGCAGTACTTC
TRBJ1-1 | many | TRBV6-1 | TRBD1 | CASLATGGTEAFF | TGTGCCAGCTTAGCGACAGGGGGCACTGAAGCTTTCTTT
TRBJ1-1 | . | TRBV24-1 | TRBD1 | CATSRSGGTEAFF | TGTGCCACCAGTCGGTCAGGGGGCACTGAAGCTTTCTTT
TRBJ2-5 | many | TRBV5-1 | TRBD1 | CASSLTPGTEETQYF | TGCGCCAGCAGCTTGACCCCGGGGACAGAGGAGACCCAGTACTTC
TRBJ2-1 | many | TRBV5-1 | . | CASSIPSNEQFF | TGCGCCAGCAGCATCCCTAGCAATGAGCAGTTCTTC
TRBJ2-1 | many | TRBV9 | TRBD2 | CASSEGLAGDSDEQFF | TGTGCCAGCAGCGAGGGACTAGCGGGAGATAGTGATGAGCAGTTCTTC
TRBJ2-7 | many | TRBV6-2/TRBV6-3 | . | CASSPQGSWSYEQYF | TGTGCCAGCAGCCCACAGGGTAGTTGGTCCTACGAGCAGTACTTC
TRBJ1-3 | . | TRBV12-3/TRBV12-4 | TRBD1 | CASSLGPGQGVGNTIYF | TGTGCCAGCAGTTTAGGTCCTGGACAGGGGGTAGGAAACACCATATATTTT
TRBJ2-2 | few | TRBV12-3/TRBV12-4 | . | CASSLALATGELFF | TGTGCCAGCAGTTTGGCGTTAGCAACGGGGGAGCTGTTTTTT
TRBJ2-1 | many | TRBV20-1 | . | CSARPRTHNEQFF | TGCAGTGCAAGACCCCGGACTCACAATGAGCAGTTCTTC
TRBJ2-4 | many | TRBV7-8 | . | CASSLEGAGPPLAKNIQYF | TGTGCCAGCAGCTTAGAGGGTGCAGGGCCTCCCTTAGCCAAAAACATTCAGTACTTC